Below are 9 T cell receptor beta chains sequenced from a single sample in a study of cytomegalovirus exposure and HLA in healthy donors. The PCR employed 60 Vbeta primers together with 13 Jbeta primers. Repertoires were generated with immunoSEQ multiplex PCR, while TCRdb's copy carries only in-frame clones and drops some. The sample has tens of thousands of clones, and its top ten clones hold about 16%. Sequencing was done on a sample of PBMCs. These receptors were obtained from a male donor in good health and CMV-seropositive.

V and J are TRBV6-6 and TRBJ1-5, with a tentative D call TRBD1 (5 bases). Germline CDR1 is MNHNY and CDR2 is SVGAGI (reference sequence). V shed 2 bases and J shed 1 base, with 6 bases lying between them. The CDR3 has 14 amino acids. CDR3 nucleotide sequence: TGTGCCAGCAGTTACGGGGGGAGCAATCAGCCCCAGCATTTT. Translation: CASSYGGSNQPQHF.

CDR3 nucleotides: TGTGCCTGGAGTGGGGTGCTTAGCGCCTACGAGCAGTACTTC. Translation gives CAWSGVLSAYEQYF. The chain employs TRBV30 and TRBJ2-7; D might be TRBD2 (5 bases). The germline CDR1 and CDR2 sequences are GTSNPN and SVGIG (reference sequence). Trimming took 1 base from V and 2 from J, leaving 12 bases between them. The CDR3 covers 14 residues.

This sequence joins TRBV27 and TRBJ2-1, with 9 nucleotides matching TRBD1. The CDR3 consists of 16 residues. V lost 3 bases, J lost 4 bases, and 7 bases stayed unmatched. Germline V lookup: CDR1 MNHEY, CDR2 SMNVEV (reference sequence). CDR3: CASSFAGTGTYNEQFF. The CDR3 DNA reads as TGTGCCAGCAGTTTCGCCGGGACAGGGACATACAATGAGCAGTTCTTC.

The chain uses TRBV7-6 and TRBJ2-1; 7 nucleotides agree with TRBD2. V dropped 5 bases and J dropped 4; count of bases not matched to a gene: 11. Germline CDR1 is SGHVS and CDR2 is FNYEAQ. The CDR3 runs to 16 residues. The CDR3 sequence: CASSLSGAGLYNEQFF. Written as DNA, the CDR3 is TGTGCCAGCAGCCTAAGCGGAGCGGGATTATACAATGAGCAGTTCTTC.

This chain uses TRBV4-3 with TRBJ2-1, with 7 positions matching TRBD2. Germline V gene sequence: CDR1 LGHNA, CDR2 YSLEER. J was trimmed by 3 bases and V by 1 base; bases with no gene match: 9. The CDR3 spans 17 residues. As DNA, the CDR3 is TGCGCCAGCAGCCAAGGGGCCGCGGGAGTTGTCTACAATGAGCAGTTCTTC. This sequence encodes CASSQGAAGVVYNEQFF.

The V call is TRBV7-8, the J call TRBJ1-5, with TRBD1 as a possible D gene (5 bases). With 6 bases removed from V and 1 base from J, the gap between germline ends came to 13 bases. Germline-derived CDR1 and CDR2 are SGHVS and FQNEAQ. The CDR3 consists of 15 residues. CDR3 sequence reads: CASSRSRVSNQPQHF. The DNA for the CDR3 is TGTGCCAGCAGTAGGAGCAGGGTAAGCAATCAGCCCCAGCATTTT.

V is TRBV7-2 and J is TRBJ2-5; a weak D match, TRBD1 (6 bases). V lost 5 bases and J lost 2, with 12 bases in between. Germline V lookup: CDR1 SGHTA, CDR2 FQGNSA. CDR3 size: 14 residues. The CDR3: CASSRSGQQETQYF. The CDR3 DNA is TGTGCCAGCAGCCGGTCGGGACAACAAGAGACCCAGTACTTC.

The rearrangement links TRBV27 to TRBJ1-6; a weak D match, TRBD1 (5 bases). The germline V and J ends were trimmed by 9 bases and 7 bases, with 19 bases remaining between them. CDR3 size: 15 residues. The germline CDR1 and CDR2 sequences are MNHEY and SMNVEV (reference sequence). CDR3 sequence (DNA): TGTGCCAGTAGAAGATTAGGGGTGCCGAATTCACCCCTCCACTTT. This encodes CASRRLGVPNSPLHF.

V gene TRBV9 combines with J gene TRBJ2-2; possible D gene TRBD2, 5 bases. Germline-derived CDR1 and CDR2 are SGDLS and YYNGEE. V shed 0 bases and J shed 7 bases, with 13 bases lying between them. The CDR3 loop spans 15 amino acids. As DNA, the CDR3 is TGTGCCAGCAGCGTAGTGGGTAGCGACAACGGGGAGCTGTTTTTT. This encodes CASSVVGSDNGELFF.